Described below is a single T cell receptor (beta chain) sequence and its context. Germline values: CDR1 GTSNPN, CDR2 SVGIG (reference sequence). This CDR3 is 13 amino acids long. Trimming pared 1 base from V and 0 bases from J, leaving 6 bases between. The sample belongs to a study of technical replicates of blood from a handful of donors. Sequencing was performed with immunoSEQ multiplex PCR; in TCRdb, only in-frame clones are kept and a portion is missing. The data show 60,000 to 85,000 clones, over 85% seen once. The rearrangement links TRBV30 to TRBJ1-1; D remains ambiguous. Sequencing was done on a sample of T cells isolated from PBMCs. The receptor's source is a human donor in good health. Here the CDR3 DNA reads TGTGCCTGGAGTGGACGGGTGAACACTGAAGCTTTCTTT. It specifies CAWSGRVNTEAFF.